The rows below give T cell receptor beta chains drawn from one sample of a study of monozygotic twins with inflammatory bowel disease. No DNA is given; TCRdb re-called the 5' RACE reads and lists each CDR3 protein once. This sample lists around 400,000 distinct CDR3 sequences; its ten largest clones have under 3%. Sequences were obtained from blood. The receptors come from a human donor with ulcerative colitis or Crohn's disease, or a healthy co-twin of an affected twin (not recorded which). Each CDR3 is given with its conserved first and last residue. Each record gives: V gene, J gene, CDR3 protein.

V gene: TRBV15
J gene: TRBJ2-5
CDR3 protein: CATSVPPVRGWETQYF

V gene: TRBV5-1
J gene: TRBJ2-7
CDR3 protein: CASSLNTGYEQYF

V gene: TRBV5-6
J gene: TRBJ2-3
CDR3 protein: CASSRDRGRGDTQYF

V gene: TRBV29-1
J gene: TRBJ2-3
CDR3 protein: CSGLAGVGTDTQYF

V gene: TRBV19
J gene: TRBJ2-3
CDR3 protein: CASKREAGTDTQYF

V gene: TRBV20-1
J gene: TRBJ2-3
CDR3 protein: CSAATSTYTDTQYF

V gene: TRBV24-1
J gene: TRBJ1-2
CDR3 protein: CATSGGGIYGYTF

V gene: TRBV7-8
J gene: TRBJ1-5
CDR3 protein: CASRDRPNQPQHF

V gene: TRBV7-9
J gene: TRBJ2-7
CDR3 protein: CASSPALAGPVGEQYF

V gene: TRBV2
J gene: TRBJ1-2
CDR3 protein: CASRKGGDSYGYTF

V gene: TRBV28
J gene: TRBJ2-1
CDR3 protein: CASSFYPSGGHEQFF

V gene: TRBV19
J gene: TRBJ1-6
CDR3 protein: CASSSGTGTGSPLHF

V gene: TRBV15
J gene: TRBJ2-5
CDR3 protein: CATSWGRETQYF

V gene: TRBV10-3
J gene: TRBJ2-2
CDR3 protein: CAATGGQTGELFF

V gene: TRBV28
J gene: TRBJ2-7
CDR3 protein: CASSLGFRTSSLGEQYF

V gene: TRBV20-1
J gene: TRBJ1-1
CDR3 protein: CSALTGIVNTEAFF

V gene: TRBV19
J gene: TRBJ2-1
CDR3 protein: CASRNGGSYNEQFF

V gene: TRBV11-1
J gene: TRBJ2-2
CDR3 protein: CASSRGQTGELFF

V gene: TRBV7-9
J gene: TRBJ1-4
CDR3 protein: CASSDAGEKLFF

V gene: TRBV7-8
J gene: TRBJ1-6
CDR3 protein: CASSRGGEGTLPLHF

V gene: TRBV10-3
J gene: TRBJ2-5
CDR3 protein: CAINGMPGETQYF

V gene: TRBV11-2
J gene: TRBJ2-5
CDR3 protein: CASSLDHETQYF

V gene: TRBV12-2
J gene: TRBJ2-7
CDR3 protein: CASRHFLVPYEQYF

V gene: TRBV4-2
J gene: TRBJ1-1
CDR3 protein: CASSPRGTGGTEAFF

V gene: TRBV27
J gene: TRBJ1-5
CDR3 protein: CASSSVGGSQPQHF